This entry concerns a single T cell receptor (beta chain). Its antigen remains undetermined. Base qualities are not recorded, but no much larger clone differs from it by a single base. The sample belongs to a study of blood T cell repertoires in COVID-19 (dated by TCRdb to the early 2020s). For the study in its entirety: Collaborator samples came from the United States, Italy and Spain and covered acute and convalescent phases of COVID-19. The material from the prospective study consisted of cDNA or gDNA derived from T cells, B-cell-depleted T cells, or PBMCs. Subjects who had been exposed to COVID-19, were actively infected with it, or had recovered from it provided the deeply sampled blood TCRbeta repertoires that made up the dataset. The repertoires were made available in a free public database intended to serve as a resource for research on the immune response to SARS-CoV-2. The samples were drawn from the first 160 participants of the ongoing ImmuneRACE study and from about 1,200 subjects provided by 6 global collaborators. The sample metadata nearly always contained a de-identified subject ID, COVID-19 status, age in years and sex. Where HLA class I and class II types were available, the types were taken from metadata supplied by the sample provider, not from assay-based typing.

The research as a whole found: The amount of clinical and demographic metadata varied by source and participant and was provided uncurated.

The immunoSEQ Assay, a bias-controlled multiplex PCR, was used to amplify TCRbeta CDR3 regions from genomic DNA. The authors' analysis ran thus. The number of nucleated cells in each sample was estimated by amplification of reference gene primers within the assay. Sequence reads were collapsed and filtered to measure the absolute abundance of every unique TCRbeta CDR3 rearrangement. For each sample, productive Simpson clonality was calculated as the square root of Simpson's diversity index across productive rearrangements. TCRdb provides this immuneACCESS table in a form limited to in-frame rearrangements. Some clones are lacking; in checked studies, under half of them reflect an unresolved V gene, and why the rest are absent is not known. D and trimming were read from the DNA, whereas the V and J calls and clone size are those reported in that table. The sample table records 140,000 or so clones; around 83% of these occur just once. The ten largest account for more than 8.5% of the sample.

In the prospective study, participants were 18 to 89 years old, resided in 25 or so geographic areas of the United States, and were enrolled through a virtual design. To assign participants to cohorts, the prospective study relied on clinical history that participants themselves reported in a screening survey and a study questionnaire. For ImmuneRACE Cohort 3, a participant was defined as recovered based on two consecutive negative NP/OP PCR tests, clearance by a healthcare professional, or resolution of symptoms. Each participant in the prospective study had whole blood, serum and a nasopharyngeal or oropharyngeal swab collected by mobile phlebotomists. Additional blood draws and questionnaires over an approximately two-month period could optionally be provided by prospective study participants. Before DNA extraction, prospective study blood samples were shipped either frozen or at room temperature.

Per the germline V gene, SGHDT is the CDR1 and YYEEEE is the CDR2. Compared with germline, V lacks 0 bases and J lacks 8 bases; bases without a gene match: 4. From its cysteine to its phenylalanine, the CDR3 spans 15 amino acids. Only the CDR3 portion is preserved as DNA: 45 bases, with reading frame beginning at the first base. The sequenced sample consisted of PBMCs or T cells enriched from blood (not recorded which). The V and J segments used are TRBV5-6 and TRBJ2-2, with 10 junctional bases fitting TRBD2. The receptor's source is a man in his fifties who had recovered from COVID-19. In nucleotide form, the sequence is TGTGCCAGCAGCTTGGACACTAGCGGGGCTGGGGAGCTGTTTTTT. Translated, it gives CASSLDTSGAGELFF. The entire variable domain, with the stretches around the CDR3 drawn from the reference TRBV5-6 and TRBJ2-2 proteins, is DAGVTQSPTHLIKTRGQQVTLRCSPKSGHDTVSWYQQALGQGPQFIFQYYEEEERQRGNFPDRFSGHQFPNYSSELNVNALLLGDSALYLCASSLDTSGAGELFFGEGSRLTVL.